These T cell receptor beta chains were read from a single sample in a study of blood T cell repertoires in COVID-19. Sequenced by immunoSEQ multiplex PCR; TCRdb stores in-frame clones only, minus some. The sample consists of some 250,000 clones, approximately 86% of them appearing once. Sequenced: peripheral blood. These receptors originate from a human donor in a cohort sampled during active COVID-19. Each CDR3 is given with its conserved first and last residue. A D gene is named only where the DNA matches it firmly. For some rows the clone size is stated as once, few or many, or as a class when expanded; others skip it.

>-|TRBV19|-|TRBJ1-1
TGTGCCAGTAGTATACGGGAGAACACTGAAGCTTTCTTT
CASSIRENTEAFF
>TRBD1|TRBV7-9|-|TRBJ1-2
TGTGCCAGCAACGGACAGGGGGTGCACTATGGCTACACCTTC
CASNGQGVHYGYTF
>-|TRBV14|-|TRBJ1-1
TGTGCCAGCAGCCAAGTGGAGACGCGGACTGAAGCTTTCTTT
CASSQVETRTEAFF
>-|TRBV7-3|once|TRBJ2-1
TGTGCCAGCAGCTACTCGACAGGAGGACCCTCCTACAATGAGCAGTTCTTC
CASSYSTGGPSYNEQFF
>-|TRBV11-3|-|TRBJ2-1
TGTGCCAGCAGCTTATCGCTAGCGTCTGGGGAGCAGTTCTTC
CASSLSLASGEQFF
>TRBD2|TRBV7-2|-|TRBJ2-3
TGTGCCAGCAGCTTAGTAGGACTAGGGCTAGATACGCAGTATTTT
CASSLVGLGLDTQYF
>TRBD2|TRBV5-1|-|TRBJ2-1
TGCGCCAGCAGCTTGACGGCTAGCGGGAGTTATGAGCAGTTCTTC
CASSLTASGSYEQFF
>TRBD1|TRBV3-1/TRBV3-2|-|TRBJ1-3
TGTGCCAGCAGCCACCCCGGACAGGAAACCTCTGGAAACACCATATATTTT
CASSHPGQETSGNTIYF
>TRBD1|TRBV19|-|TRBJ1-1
TGTGCCAGTATTACGAGGGGGCCCACTGAAGCTTTCTTT
CASITRGPTEAFF
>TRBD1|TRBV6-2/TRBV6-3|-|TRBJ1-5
TGTGCCAGCAGTTACTCCGGGACAGGGGTTCTAAGCAATCAGCCCCAGCATTTT
CASSYSGTGVLSNQPQHF
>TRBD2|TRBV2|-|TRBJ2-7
TGTGCCAGCAGGGGGGGGCGGGGGGCTTACTACGAGCAGTACTTC
CASRGGRGAYYEQYF
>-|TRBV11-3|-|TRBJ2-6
TGTGCCAGCAGCCCAGAATCTGGGGCCAACGTCCTGACTTTC
CASSPESGANVLTF
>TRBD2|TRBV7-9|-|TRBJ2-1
TGTGCCAGCAGCTTTCGCGGGGGGAGCTCCTACAATGAGCAGTTCTTC
CASSFRGGSSYNEQFF
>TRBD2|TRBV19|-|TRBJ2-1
TGTGCCAGTAGTTCCCGACTAGCAGGGTACAATGAGCAGTTCTTC
CASSSRLAGYNEQFF
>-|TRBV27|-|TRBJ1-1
TGTGCCAGCAGTTTGCAGGCGAACACTGAAGCTTTCTTT
CASSLQANTEAFF
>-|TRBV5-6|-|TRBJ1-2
TGTGCCAGCAGCTTGGTAGCCACTAACTATGGCTACACCTTC
CASSLVATNYGYTF
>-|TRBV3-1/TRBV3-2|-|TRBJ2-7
TGTGCCAGCAGCCCGGGACACCTCTACGAGCAGTACTTC
CASSPGHLYEQYF
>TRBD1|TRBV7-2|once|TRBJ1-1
TGTGCCAGCATCGGAGACAGGGGTGGCACTGAAGCTTTCTTT
CASIGDRGGTEAFF
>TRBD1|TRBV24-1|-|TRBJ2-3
TGTGCCACCAGTGATTTGCCCGAACGGGGGACAGGAGATACGCAGTATTTT
CATSDLPERGTGDTQYF
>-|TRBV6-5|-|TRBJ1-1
TGTGCCAGCAGCCTTGCAGGATTTATGAACACTGAAGCTTTCTTT
CASSLAGFMNTEAFF
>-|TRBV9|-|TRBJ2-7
TGTGCCAGCAGTCCGGGAGCAGGCTACGAGCAGTACTTC
CASSPGAGYEQYF
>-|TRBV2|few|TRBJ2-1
TGTGCCAGCGCAATTCCCCGAGGAGCGTCTGAGCAGTTCTTC
CASAIPRGASEQFF
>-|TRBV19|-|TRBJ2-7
TGTGCCAGTAGTATAGTACCCGGCGGCTACGAGCAGTACTTC
CASSIVPGGYEQYF
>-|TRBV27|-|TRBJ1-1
TGTGCCAGCCAAGCCTTGAACACTGAAGCTTTCTTT
CASQALNTEAFF
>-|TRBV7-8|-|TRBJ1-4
TGTGCCAGCAGCTCAACAGGGTTCTCTGAAAAACTGTTTTTT
CASSSTGFSEKLFF
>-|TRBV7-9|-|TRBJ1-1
TGTTATGTGGGGGGCACTGAAGCTTTCTTT
CYVGGTEAFF
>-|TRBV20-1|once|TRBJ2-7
TGCAGTGCTCGGGGGATATACGAGCAGTACTTC
CSARGIYEQYF
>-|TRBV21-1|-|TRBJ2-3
TGTGCCAGCACCTCCCGGGGGACGCGGGATACGCAGTATTTT
CASTSRGTRDTQYF
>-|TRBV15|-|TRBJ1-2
TGTGCCACCAGCAGAGGAACCGGGATCTCCCGGGGAGGCTACACCTTC
CATSRGTGISRGGYTF
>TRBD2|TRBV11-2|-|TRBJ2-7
TGTGCCAGCAGCTCCCGGGCGGGGGATAAAAGCTCCTACGAGCAGTACTTC
CASSSRAGDKSSYEQYF
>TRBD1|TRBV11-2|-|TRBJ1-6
TGTGCCAGCAGCTTTTGGACAGGGCTTGATTCACCCCTCCACTTT
CASSFWTGLDSPLHF